This entry lists 21 T cell receptor beta chains sequenced from one sample in a study of OX40 agonist ivuxolimab in advanced cancers. The protocol was immunoSEQ multiplex PCR, while the TCRdb copy is restricted to in-frame clones and leaves out a portion. Of roughly 110,000 clones listed, 91% were seen once; the top ten hold roughly 1.1%. The sequencing used CD4+ or CD8+ T cells sorted from blood, collected in a trial of the OX40 agonist ivuxolimab. The receptors stem from an adult with an advanced solid tumor such as melanoma, head and neck, liver or kidney cancer.

The V call is TRBV18, the J call TRBJ1-5; D unclear. Trimming left V 3 bases short and J 0 bases short, with 9 bases between. This CDR3 comprises 15 residues. Germline V gene lookup returns CDR1 KGHSH and CDR2 LQKENI. As DNA, the CDR3 is TGTGCCAGCTCACCCTCGGCCGGTAGCAATCAGCCCCAGCATTTT. This encodes CASSPSAGSNQPQHF.

The rearrangement uses TRBV5-4 and TRBJ2-4; 8 bases align to TRBD1. The CDR3 totals 17 residues. The ends lost 0 bases at V and 4 bases at J; junction bases unmatched: 9. Germline V gene sequence: CDR1 SGHNT, CDR2 YYREEE (reference sequence). As DNA, the CDR3 is TGTGCCAGCAGCTTGGATGGCAGGGGGCGCGGAAAAAACATTCAGTACTTC. Its translation is CASSLDGRGRGKNIQYF.

The CDR3 DNA sequence: TGTGCCAGTAGTGCAACAGGGGGCAATGGCAATCAGCCCCAGCATTTT. This translates into CASSATGGNGNQPQHF. The chain employs TRBV19 and TRBJ1-5; the match to TRBD1 covers 9 bases. Germline loops: CDR1 LNHDA, CDR2 SQIVND (reference sequence). V was pared by 5 bases and J by 2 bases, with 7 bases of the junction left unmatched. The CDR3 has 16 amino acids. Using reference TRBV19 and TRBJ1-5 for the parts outside the CDR3, the full variable domain is DGGITQSPKYLFRKEGQNVTLSCEQNLNHDAMYWYRQDPGQGLRLIYYSQIVNDFQKGDIAEGYSVSREKKESFPLTVTSAQKNPTAFYLCASSATGGNGNQPQHFGDGTRLSIL.

The CDR3 DNA follows: TGTGCCAGCAGCGTATATCTAGCGGGAGGAGGCGCAGATACGCAGTATTTT. Amino acids: CASSVYLAGGGADTQYF. J is TRBJ2-3 and V is TRBV9; 11 positions agree with TRBD2. Trimming removed 1 base from V and 4 bases from J; junction bases left unmatched: 8. CDR3 size: 17 residues. Germline values: CDR1 SGDLS, CDR2 YYNGEE. The full variable domain, rest sourced from reference TRBV9 and TRBJ2-3, is DSGVTQTPKHLITATGQRVTLRCSPRSGDLSVYWYQQSLDQGLQFLIQYYNGEERAKGNILERFSAQQFPDLHSELNLSSLELGDSALYFCASSVYLAGGGADTQYFGPGTRLTVL.

This chain uses TRBV7-3 with TRBJ2-2; possible D gene TRBD2, 5 bases. This CDR3 has 17 residues. The germline V gene has CDR1 SGHTA and CDR2 FQGTGA. Deletions cut 2 bases from V and 5 bases from J, with 18 bases between. The CDR3 protein is CASSLELGAKGTGELFF. CDR3 nucleotide sequence: TGTGCCAGCAGCTTAGAGTTGGGAGCTAAGGGAACCGGGGAGCTGTTTTTT. Full variable domain (missing parts from reference TRBV7-3 and TRBJ2-2): GAGVSQTPSNKVTEKGKYVELRCDPISGHTALYWYRQSLGQGPEFLIYFQGTGAADDSGLPNDRFFAVRPEGSVSTLKIQRTERGDSAVYLCASSLELGAKGTGELFFGEGSRLTVL.

The chain links TRBV30 to TRBJ2-7, with D hard to call. V lost 0 bases and J lost 3, with 9 bases in between. The CDR3 length is 13 residues. In germline, CDR1 is GTSNPN, CDR2 SVGIG (reference sequence). The CDR3 nucleotides are TGTGCCTGGAGTGTACTTAAGATCTACGAGCAGTACTTC. As protein: CAWSVLKIYEQYF.

The rearrangement links TRBV7-3 to TRBJ2-7; 8 positions match TRBD2. CDR1 is SGHTA and CDR2 is FQGTGA in the germline V gene. The CDR3 is made up of 15 amino acids. V was clipped by 5 bases and J by 3 bases; unmatched bases: 9. This chain's CDR3 is CASSPGAGVGYEQYF. CDR3 bases: TGTGCCAGCAGCCCAGGAGCGGGGGTGGGCTACGAGCAGTACTTC.

The J gene is TRBJ2-4, the V gene TRBV7-2; the D call may be TRBD1 or TRBD2 (5 bases each). Per the germline V gene, CDR1 is SGHTA and CDR2 is FQGNSA. The ends were cut back, 6 bases at V and 8 bases at J, with 14 bases in the middle. The CDR3 runs 13 residues. For the CDR3, the DNA is TGTGCCAGCAGATGGGGGTCTACTGACATTCAGTACTTC. Translating gives CASRWGSTDIQYF.

V gene TRBV13 combines with J gene TRBJ2-7; 10 bases are a match to TRBD2. The CDR3 spans 17 residues. Per the germline V gene, CDR1 is PRHDT and CDR2 is FYEKMQ (reference sequence). V shed 1 base and J 0 bases; nucleotides not matched to a gene: 6. The CDR3 DNA follows: TGTGCCAGCAGCTTAGTAGCCCCTAGCGGGAGCTCCTACGAGCAGTACTTC. This sequence encodes CASSLVAPSGSSYEQYF.

The CDR3 DNA reads TGTGCCAGCAGTGAAGATGAGGGTCCGGGGTCGGATGAGCAGTTCTTC. It codes for CASSEDEGPGSDEQFF. The gene calls are TRBV2 and TRBJ2-1; perhaps TRBD2 as D (5 bases). CDR1 SNHLY and CDR2 FYNNEI come from the germline V gene. The CDR3 contains 16 residues. V dropped 1 base and J dropped 8 bases, with 18 bases sitting between them.

This clone was observed once. The chain is built from TRBV7-3 and TRBJ2-3, with D possibly being TRBD1 or TRBD2 (5 bases each). Germline assignment: CDR1 SGHTA and CDR2 FQGTGA. Trimming shortened V by 5 bases and J by 4 bases, and 13 bases separated the two germline ends. The CDR3 runs to 14 residues. The CDR3 nucleotides are TGTGCCAGCAGCCCCCCGGGGACGGCAGATACGCAGTATTTT. Encoded protein: CASSPPGTADTQYF. Variable domain in full (rest from reference TRBV7-3 and TRBJ2-3): GAGVSQTPSNKVTEKGKYVELRCDPISGHTALYWYRQSLGQGPEFLIYFQGTGAADDSGLPNDRFFAVRPEGSVSTLKIQRTERGDSAVYLCASSPPGTADTQYFGPGTRLTVL.

V and J are TRBV19 and TRBJ2-5, with D maybe TRBD2 (6 bases). Germline lookup yields CDR1 LNHDA and CDR2 SQIVND (reference sequence). The V and J ends lost 4 bases and 4 bases respectively, with 13 bases between them. The CDR3 consists of 14 residues. The CDR3 bases are TGTGCCAGTAGTACCCGATTGGGGGGAGAGACCCAGTACTTC. Protein sequence: CASSTRLGGETQYF. Drawing the rest from reference TRBV19 and TRBJ2-5, the complete variable domain is DGGITQSPKYLFRKEGQNVTLSCEQNLNHDAMYWYRQDPGQGLRLIYYSQIVNDFQKGDIAEGYSVSREKKESFPLTVTSAQKNPTAFYLCASSTRLGGETQYFGPGTRLLVL.

CDR3 residues: CASSPPEGNYGYTF. In DNA, the CDR3 is TGTGCCAGCAGCCCACCGGAGGGCAACTATGGCTACACCTTC. The chain joins TRBV13 to TRBJ1-2, with D hard to call. The CDR3 covers 14 residues. Looked up from germline, CDR1 is PRHDT and CDR2 is FYEKMQ (reference sequence). Trimming removed 5 bases at V and 2 bases at J, with 12 bases between. Full variable domain (missing parts from reference TRBV13 and TRBJ1-2): AAGVIQSPRHLIKEKRETATLKCYPIPRHDTVYWYQQGPGQDPQFLISFYEKMQSDKGSIPDRFSAQQFSDYHSELNMSSLELGDSALYFCASSPPEGNYGYTFGSGTRLTVV.

The V call is TRBV5-1, the J call TRBJ2-7, with TRBD1 matching over 8 bases. Germline CDR1 SGHRS, CDR2 YFSETQ. The trim removed 4 bases at V and 0 bases at J, leaving 3 bases unmatched. There are 14 residues in the CDR3. The CDR3 sequence is CASSGTGPSYEQYF. DNA of the CDR3: TGCGCCAGCAGCGGGACAGGTCCCTCCTACGAGCAGTACTTC.

The rearrangement uses TRBV7-2 and TRBJ1-1, with D unclear. The V end lost 5 bases, the J end lost 3 bases, and 19 bases lay between the germline ends. Germline values: CDR1 SGHTA, CDR2 FQGNSA. The CDR3 length is 16 residues. The CDR3 loop is CASSPAGALRYTEAFF. The DNA for the CDR3 is TGTGCCAGCAGCCCCGCGGGCGCGTTAAGGTACACTGAAGCTTTCTTT. Variable domain in full (rest from reference TRBV7-2 and TRBJ1-1): GAGVSQSPSNKVTEKGKDVELRCDPISGHTALYWYRQSLGQGLEFLIYFQGNSAPDKSGLPSDRFSAERTGGSVSTLTIQRTQQEDSAVYLCASSPAGALRYTEAFFGQGTRLTVV.

As DNA, the CDR3 is TGTGCCAGCAGCCGGTACCAAGAGACCCAGTACTTC. This sequence encodes CASSRYQETQYF. The chain is built from TRBV28 and TRBJ2-5; D is ambiguous. The germline CDR1 and CDR2 sequences are MDHEN and SYDVKM. V was shortened by 6 bases and J by 0 bases, with 5 bases between the two germline ends. The CDR3 spans 12 residues.

This chain joins TRBV12-2 and TRBJ2-3; TRBD2, the table's D call, was not compared with the DNA. TRBV12-2 is shown as a pseudogene. This CDR3 has 21 amino acids. CDR3 region: CASRLQRTGTSGRRVTDTQYF. The CDR3 DNA reads TGTGCAAGTCGCTTACAACGGACCGGGACTAGCGGGAGGCGGGTCACAGATACGCAGTATTTT.

J is TRBJ1-6 and V is TRBV12-5; D perhaps matches TRBD1 (5 bases). The CDR3 is 16 amino acids. Germline V gene data show CDR1 as LGHNT and CDR2 as FRNRAP. Between the trimmed V and J ends, which lost 4 bases and 6 bases, there was a span of 16 bases. The CDR3: CASGWDLPVPNSPLHF. In DNA form, the CDR3 reads TGTGCTAGTGGTTGGGACCTCCCGGTACCTAATTCACCCCTCCACTTT.

The chain has TRBV28 and TRBJ1-2; 12 nucleotides align to TRBD1. Germline V gene lookup returns CDR1 MDHEN and CDR2 SYDVKM. The CDR3 sequence is 17 residues long. J lost 4 bases, V lost 8 bases, and 14 bases had no gene match. The CDR3: CASGTWAPGQGAYGYTF. For the CDR3, the DNA is TGTGCCAGCGGCACTTGGGCACCGGGACAGGGGGCCTATGGCTACACCTTC.

The chain recombines TRBV29-1 with TRBJ1-1; TRBD1 agrees at 7 bases. The trim removed 7 bases at V and 1 base at J, leaving 6 bases unmatched. Germline CDR1 and CDR2: SQVTM and ANQGSEA. The CDR3 loop spans 13 amino acids. The CDR3 DNA sequence: TGCAGCGCCGGACAGGTGGCGAACACTGAAGCTTTCTTT. As protein: CSAGQVANTEAFF.

A single count supports this clone. This chain connects TRBV28 to TRBJ2-7; 11 nucleotides line up with TRBD2. J lost 0 bases, V lost 1 base, and 2 bases had no gene match. From germline, CDR1 is MDHEN and CDR2 SYDVKM. The CDR3 has 16 residues. CDR3 DNA sequence: TGTGCCAGCAGTTTATTCGGGACTAGCGGCTCCTACGAGCAGTACTTC. It encodes CASSLFGTSGSYEQYF.